This TCR beta chain was sequenced during a study of Graves' ophthalmopathy and Graves' hyperthyroidism (dated by TCRdb to the late 2010s). Notes on the research overall: Peripheral blood was collected before any treatment was given, at the time of initial diagnosis. Following sampling, methimazole starting at 30 mg daily was administered to hyperthyroidism patients, and high-dose intravenous methylprednisolone was administered to ophthalmopathy patients. In over 5 hyperthyroidism patients, the T-cell repertoire of thyroid tissue was compared with the T-cell repertoire of blood. For independent validation, a separate cohort was made up of approximately 19 hyperthyroidism patients plus 17 patients who later progressed from hyperthyroidism to ophthalmopathy. A discovery set of 100 patients (43 ophthalmopathy, 57 stable hyperthyroidism) was enrolled to explore V-J signatures distinguishing ophthalmopathy from hyperthyroidism. In total, some 130 blood samples were TCR-sequenced: fewer than 50 ophthalmopathy, some 75 hyperthyroidism and about 17 hyperthyroidism-to-ophthalmopathy patients. The roughly 90 discovery patients were divided at random into training and test sets in a 7:3 ratio. To tell Graves' ophthalmopathy apart from Graves' hyperthyroidism, and to predict which patients would progress to ophthalmopathy, the study relied on TCR beta repertoire signatures. On the study overall, not on this receptor specifically: In validation, the model predicted ophthalmopathy progression with more than 70% sensitivity and roughly 72% specificity; roughly eleven predicted patients were CT-confirmed with GO in a median of about 6.2 months. Most expanded thyroid clonotypes with a frequency above 0.001 also appeared in blood, which suggests that blood repertoires may reflect the immune response in the thyroid. Sample size was not predetermined statistically, and investigators were not blinded to group allocation. Ophthalmopathy was separated from stable hyperthyroidism by the 13-signature model with just under 90% sensitivity and around 81% specificity in cross-validation and with 80%/75% in the test set.

This clonotype was recorded many times. This receptor's antigen is unknown. Base qualities are not provided; no much larger clone lies one nucleotide away. Patients with ophthalmopathy had moderately to severely active disease, with a Clinical Activity Score of 3 or more, a NOSPECS grade of 4 or more, and a disease duration of less than 3 months. Patients were excluded if they had other autoimmune diseases, uncontrolled infections, pregnancy or lactation. Clinical symptoms, serum thyroxine, TRAb, thyroid ultrasound and orbital computed tomography were used for diagnosis. Ficoll-Paque density gradient centrifugation was used to isolate PBMCs from 9.5 to 10 ml of fresh peripheral blood. Trizol reagent was used to extract the total RNA, and its quality was then checked on an Agilent 2100 Bioanalyzer. CDR3 length: 13 amino acids, cysteine to phenylalanine. Only the CDR3 DNA is retained, 39 bases long and in frame from the first base. V and J are truncated by 1 base and 12 bases respectively, leaving an intervening sequence of 15 bases. The germline V gene gives CDR1 as MDHEN and CDR2 as SYDVKM.

For repertoire sequencing, the TCR beta CDR3 regions were amplified from RNA transcripts. The first round was an RT-PCR using HTBI primers with the Qiagen OneStep RT-PCR kit, and this first round was followed by a second-round multiplex PCR, then size selection and purification. Libraries were sequenced paired-end with 100 bp reads on an Illumina HiSeq2000. Regarding the original processing steps: SOAPnuke was used to process the reads, throwing out any read that had adapters, had uncalled bases, had a mean Phred below 15, or lacked an exact constant-primer or identifier match. High-quality paired reads were merged with COPE v1.2.5. Clonotypes were defined as unique nucleotide sequences and were aligned to IMGT TRB V, D and J references using MiTCR v1.1. Only V-J combinations with frequency above 0.0001 were analysed, covering more than 99% of repertoires. A TCR clonal expansion and chaos score per V-J combination was defined as the ratio of F50 clonal expansion to chaos observed in the TCRdist matrix. Welch's t-statistics and random forest were used to narrow the features down to 13 V-J combinations, which were then fed into a naive Bayes classifier. Thyroid-blood repertoire similarity was quantified with the Morisita-Horn index. The raw public reads went through TCRdb reprocessing: fastp at Q25, MiXCR clone calling, in-frame beta chains kept. Identical CDR3 proteins give one entry, which carries the most common genes and DNA. Clone size and V and J calls follow TCRdb, not the original study. The sample table shows some 400,000 distinct CDR3 sequences, and around 18% are seen once. The top ten clones comprise more than 1.5% of the sample.

The chain uses TRBV28 and TRBJ2-5; no D segment can be confidently identified. This TCR came from a woman under 30 with Graves' ophthalmopathy. Donor details come from another sample of the same person, matched by shared clones. Sequences were obtained from peripheral blood. The CDR3 corresponds to CASSLSLQRPKYF. In nucleotide form, the sequence is TGTGCCAGCAGTTTATCGCTGCAGCGACCTAAGTACTTC.